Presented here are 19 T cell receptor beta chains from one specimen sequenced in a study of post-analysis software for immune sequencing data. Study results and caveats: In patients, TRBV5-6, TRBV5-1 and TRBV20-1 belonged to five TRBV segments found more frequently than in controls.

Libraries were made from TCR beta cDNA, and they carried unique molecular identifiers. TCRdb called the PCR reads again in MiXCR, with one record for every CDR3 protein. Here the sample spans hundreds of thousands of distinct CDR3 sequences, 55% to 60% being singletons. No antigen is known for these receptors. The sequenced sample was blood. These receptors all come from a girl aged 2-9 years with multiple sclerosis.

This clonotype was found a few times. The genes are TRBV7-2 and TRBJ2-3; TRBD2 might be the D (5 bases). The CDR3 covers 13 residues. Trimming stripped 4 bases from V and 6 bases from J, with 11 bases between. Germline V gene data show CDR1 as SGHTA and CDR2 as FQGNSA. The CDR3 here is CASSSLAPDTQYF. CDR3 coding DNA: TGTGCCAGCAGCTCCTTAGCGCCGGATACGCAGTATTTT.

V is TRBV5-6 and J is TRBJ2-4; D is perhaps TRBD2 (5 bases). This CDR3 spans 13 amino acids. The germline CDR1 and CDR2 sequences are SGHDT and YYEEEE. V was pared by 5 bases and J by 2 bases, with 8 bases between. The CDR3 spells CASRLGTKNIQYF. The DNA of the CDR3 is TGTGCCAGCAGACTAGGGACCAAAAACATTCAGTACTTC.

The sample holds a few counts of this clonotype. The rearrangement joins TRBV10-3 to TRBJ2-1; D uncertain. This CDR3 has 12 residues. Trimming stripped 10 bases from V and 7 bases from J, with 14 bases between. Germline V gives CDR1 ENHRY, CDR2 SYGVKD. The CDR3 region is CATQASQNEQFF. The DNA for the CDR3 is TGTGCCACCCAAGCAAGCCAGAATGAGCAGTTCTTC.

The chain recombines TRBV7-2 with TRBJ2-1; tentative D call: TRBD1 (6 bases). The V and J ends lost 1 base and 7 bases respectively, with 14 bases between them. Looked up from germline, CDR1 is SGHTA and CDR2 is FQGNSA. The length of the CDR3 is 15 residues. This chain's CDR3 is CASSLVVTQGNEQFF. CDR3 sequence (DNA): TGTGCCAGCAGCTTAGTGGTTACCCAGGGGAATGAGCAGTTCTTC.

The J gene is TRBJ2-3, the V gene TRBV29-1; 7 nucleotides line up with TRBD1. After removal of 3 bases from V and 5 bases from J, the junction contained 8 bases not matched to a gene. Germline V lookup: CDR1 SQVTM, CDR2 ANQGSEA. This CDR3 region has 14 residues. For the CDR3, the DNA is TGCAGCGTTGATCGACAGGGAATTCGAGATACGCAGTATTTT. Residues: CSVDRQGIRDTQYF.

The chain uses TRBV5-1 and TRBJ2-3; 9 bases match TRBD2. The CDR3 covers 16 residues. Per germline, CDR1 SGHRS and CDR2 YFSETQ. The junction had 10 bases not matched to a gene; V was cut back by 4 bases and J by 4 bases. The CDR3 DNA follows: TGCGCCAGCAGCAACGTAGCGGGAGATCCCCCAGATACGCAGTATTTT. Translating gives CASSNVAGDPPDTQYF.

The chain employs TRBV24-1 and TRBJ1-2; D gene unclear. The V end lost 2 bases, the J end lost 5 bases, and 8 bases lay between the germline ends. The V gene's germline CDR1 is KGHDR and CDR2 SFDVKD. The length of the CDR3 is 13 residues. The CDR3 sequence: CATSDSSTYGYTF. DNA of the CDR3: TGTGCCACCAGTGATTCGTCGACTTATGGCTACACCTTC.

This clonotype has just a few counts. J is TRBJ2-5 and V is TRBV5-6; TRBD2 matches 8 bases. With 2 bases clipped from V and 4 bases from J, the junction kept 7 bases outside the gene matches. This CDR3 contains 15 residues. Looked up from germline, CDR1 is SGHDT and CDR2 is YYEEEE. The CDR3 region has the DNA TGTGCCAGCAGCTTCCCGGGAGGGGCGGGAGAGACCCAGTACTTC. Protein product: CASSFPGGAGETQYF.

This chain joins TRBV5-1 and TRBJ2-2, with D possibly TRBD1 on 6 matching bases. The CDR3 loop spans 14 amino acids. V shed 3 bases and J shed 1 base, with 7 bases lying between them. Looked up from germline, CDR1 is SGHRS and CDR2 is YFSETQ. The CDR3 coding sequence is TGCGCCAGCAGCTCGACAGGGAACACCGGGGAGCTGTTTTTT. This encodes CASSSTGNTGELFF. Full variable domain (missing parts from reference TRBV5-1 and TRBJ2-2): KAGVTQTPRYLIKTRGQQVTLSCSPISGHRSVSWYQQTPGQGLQFLFEYFSETQRNKGNFPGRFSGRQFSNSRSEMNVSTLELGDSALYLCASSSTGNTGELFFGEGSRLTVL.

CDR3 DNA: TGCAGTGCTAGGCAACTAGCGGGCAACACCGGGGAGCTGTTTTTT. This codes for CSARQLAGNTGELFF. The chain uses TRBV20-1 and TRBJ2-2; 9 bases fit TRBD2. Trimming at V came to 3 bases and at J to 2 bases, leaving 4 bases not matched to a gene. Germline V gives CDR1 DFQATT, CDR2 SNEGSKA (reference sequence). There are 15 residues in the CDR3.

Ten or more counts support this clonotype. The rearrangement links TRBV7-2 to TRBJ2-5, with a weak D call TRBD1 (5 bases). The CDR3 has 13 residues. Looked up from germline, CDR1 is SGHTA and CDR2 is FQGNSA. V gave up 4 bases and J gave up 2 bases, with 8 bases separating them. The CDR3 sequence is CASSYRTQETQYF. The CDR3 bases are TGTGCCAGCAGCTACAGGACGCAAGAGACCCAGTACTTC. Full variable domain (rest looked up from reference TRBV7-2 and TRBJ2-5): GAGVSQSPSNKVTEKGKDVELRCDPISGHTALYWYRQSLGQGLEFLIYFQGNSAPDKSGLPSDRFSAERTGGSVSTLTIQRTQQEDSAVYLCASSYRTQETQYFGPGTRLLVL.

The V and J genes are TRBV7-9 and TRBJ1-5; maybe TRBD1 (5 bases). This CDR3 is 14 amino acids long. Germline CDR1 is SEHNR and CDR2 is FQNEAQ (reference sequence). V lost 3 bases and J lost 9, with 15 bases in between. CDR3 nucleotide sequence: TGTGCCAGCAGCTTCGGGACGGGCGAAAGGCCCCAGCATTTT. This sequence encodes CASSFGTGERPQHF.

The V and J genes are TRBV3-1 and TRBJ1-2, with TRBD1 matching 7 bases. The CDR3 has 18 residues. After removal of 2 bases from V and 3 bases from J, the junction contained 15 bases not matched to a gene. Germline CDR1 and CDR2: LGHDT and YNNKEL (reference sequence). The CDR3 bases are TGTGCCAGCAGCCAATCGACACGCGACAGGGCCGGAGACTATGGCTACACCTTC. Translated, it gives CASSQSTRDRAGDYGYTF.

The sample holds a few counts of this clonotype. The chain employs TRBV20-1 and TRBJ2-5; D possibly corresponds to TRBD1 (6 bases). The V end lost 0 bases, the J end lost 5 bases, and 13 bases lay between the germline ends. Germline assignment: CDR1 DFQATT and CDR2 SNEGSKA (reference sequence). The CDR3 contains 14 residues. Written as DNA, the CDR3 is TGCAGTGCTAGAGATCCCACAGGGCGGGAGACCCAGTACTTC. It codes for CSARDPTGRETQYF.

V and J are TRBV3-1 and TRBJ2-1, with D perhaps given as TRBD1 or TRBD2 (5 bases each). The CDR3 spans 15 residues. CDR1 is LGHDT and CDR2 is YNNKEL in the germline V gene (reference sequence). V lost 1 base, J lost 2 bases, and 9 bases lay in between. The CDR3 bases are TGTGCCAGCAGCCAAGTGGGGGAGCCCTACAATGAGCAGTTCTTC. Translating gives CASSQVGEPYNEQFF.

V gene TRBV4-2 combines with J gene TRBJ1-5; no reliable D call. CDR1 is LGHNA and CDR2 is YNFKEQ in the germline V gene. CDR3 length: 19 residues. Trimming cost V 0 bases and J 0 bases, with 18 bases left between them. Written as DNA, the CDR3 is TGTGCCAGCAGCCAAGATGTGCTCCCAGATAGCTATAGCAATCAGCCCCAGCATTTT. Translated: CASSQDVLPDSYSNQPQHF.

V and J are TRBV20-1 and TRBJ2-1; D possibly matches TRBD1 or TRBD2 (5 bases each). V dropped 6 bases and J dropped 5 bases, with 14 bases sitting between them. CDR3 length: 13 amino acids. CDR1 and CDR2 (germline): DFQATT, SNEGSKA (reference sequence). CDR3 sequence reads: CSATGTVDNEQFF. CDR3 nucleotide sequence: TGCAGTGCCACCGGGACGGTCGACAATGAGCAGTTCTTC.

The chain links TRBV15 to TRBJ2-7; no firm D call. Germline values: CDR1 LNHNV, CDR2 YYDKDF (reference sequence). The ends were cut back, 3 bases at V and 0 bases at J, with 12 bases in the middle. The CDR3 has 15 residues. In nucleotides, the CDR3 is TGTGCCACCAGCAGGGGGAAAGATAGCTCCTACGAGCAGTACTTC. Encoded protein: CATSRGKDSSYEQYF.

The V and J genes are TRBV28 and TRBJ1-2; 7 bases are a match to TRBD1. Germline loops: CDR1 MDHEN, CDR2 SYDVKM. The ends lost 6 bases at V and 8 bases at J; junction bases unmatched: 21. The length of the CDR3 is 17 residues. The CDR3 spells CASSEYRDSLYGGGYTF. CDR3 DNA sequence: TGTGCCAGCAGCGAATACCGGGACAGTCTTTACGGGGGGGGCTACACCTTC.